These 15 T cell receptor beta chains were all obtained from the same sample, sequenced in a study of cytomegalovirus exposure and HLA in healthy donors. 60 Vbeta and 13 Jbeta primers were used in PCR. TCRdb's copy holds only in-frame clones and misses some; the assay was immunoSEQ multiplex PCR. The table lists approximately 75,000 clones, 66% of them singletons. Sequenced input: PBMCs. These receptors originate from a man aged 35-49 years in good health and CMV-seropositive.

V usage is TRBV21-1 and J usage is TRBJ1-1; the D call of TRBD1 is as the table states it, not checked on the DNA. TRBV21-1 is a documented pseudogene. This CDR3 region has 19 residues. In DNA form, the CDR3 reads TGTGCCAGCAGCAAAGGGGGGACAGGGGCCAGGGATCAGGTCACTGAAGCTTTCTTT. It specifies CASSKGGTGARDQVTEAFF.

A word on this clone: Distinct nucleotide sequences in the sample also encode this CDR3. The chain joins TRBV5-1 to TRBJ2-5; D is unresolved. CDR3 length equals 11 residues. Trimming removed 2 bases at V and 3 bases at J, with 2 bases between. Germline lookup yields CDR1 SGHRS and CDR2 YFSETQ. The CDR3 is CASSFKETQYF. The CDR3 DNA follows: TGCGCCAGCAGCTTCAAAGAGACCCAGTACTTC. Looking up the rest from reference TRBV5-1 and TRBJ2-5 gives the full variable domain: KAGVTQTPRYLIKTRGQQVTLSCSPISGHRSVSWYQQTPGQGLQFLFEYFSETQRNKGNFPGRFSGRQFSNSRSEMNVSTLELGDSALYLCASSFKETQYFGPGTRLLVL.

The V call is TRBV27, the J call TRBJ1-5; TRBD1 aligns across 8 bases. The CDR3 contains 19 residues. The germline V gene encodes CDR1 MNHEY and CDR2 SMNVEV (reference sequence). The V segment lost 1 base and the J segment 7 bases; nucleotides outside the gene matches: 18. CDR3 residues: CASSLFGQGAHLVGQPQHF. As DNA, the CDR3 is TGTGCCAGCAGTTTATTCGGACAGGGTGCCCACCTAGTCGGGCAGCCCCAGCATTTT.

The rearrangement links TRBV7-2 to TRBJ1-2; D might be TRBD1 (6 bases). Germline V lookup: CDR1 SGHTA, CDR2 FQGNSA. Between the trimmed V and J ends, which lost 2 bases and 5 bases, there was a span of 12 bases. The CDR3 is 14 residues long. The CDR3 spells CASSLSGEGYGYTF. The CDR3 DNA reads TGTGCCAGCAGCTTATCAGGGGAGGGATATGGCTACACCTTC.

The rearrangement joins TRBV9 to TRBJ2-2, with D maybe TRBD1 (6 bases). The germline V gene has CDR1 SGDLS and CDR2 YYNGEE. This CDR3 is built from 15 residues. V lost 0 bases to trimming and J lost 5 bases, with 11 bases between them. CDR3 in DNA: TGTGCCAGCAGCGTAGGGGGGCCGAGGACCGGGGAGCTGTTTTTT. It specifies CASSVGGPRTGELFF.

The sample holds one count of this clone. The chain combines TRBV9 with TRBJ1-5, with 7 bases fitting TRBD1. V gave up 0 bases and J gave up 7 bases; unmatched junction bases: 4. Germline CDR1 and CDR2: SGDLS and YYNGEE. This CDR3 contains 14 residues. The CDR3 loop reads CASSVGTGVQPQHF. The DNA of the CDR3 is TGTGCCAGCAGCGTAGGCACAGGGGTACAGCCCCAGCATTTT.

The CDR3 here is CASSQAASSYEQYF. The CDR3 nucleotides are TGTGCCAGCAGCCAGGCGGCCAGTTCCTACGAGCAGTACTTC. The gene calls are TRBV4-2 and TRBJ2-7; D unclear. Germline V gene data show CDR1 as LGHNA and CDR2 as YNFKEQ. Trimming stripped 3 bases from V and 1 base from J, with 10 bases between. The CDR3 length is 14 residues.

This clone was seen only once. This rearrangement joins TRBV6-4 to TRBJ2-7; D not certain. Between the trimmed V and J ends, which lost 7 bases and 2 bases, there was a span of 18 bases. Germline CDR1 is MRHNA and CDR2 is SNTAGT. The CDR3 has 15 residues. This CDR3 reads CASTRSKWQAYEQYF. The DNA for the CDR3 is TGTGCCAGCACAAGATCGAAGTGGCAGGCCTACGAGCAGTACTTC.

The chain employs TRBV29-1 and TRBJ2-7, with D possibly TRBD1 on 5 matching bases. The germline gives CDR1 SQVTM, CDR2 ANQGSEA. V was trimmed by 3 bases and J by 3 bases, leaving 6 bases between them. CDR3 length: 11 amino acids. CDR3 in amino acids: CSVDRGYEQYF. The CDR3 coding sequence is TGCAGCGTTGATAGGGGCTACGAGCAGTACTTC.

This clone turned up a few times. The rearrangement joins TRBV19 to TRBJ1-2, with D maybe TRBD1 (6 bases). V lost 7 bases to trimming and J lost 1 base, with 13 bases between them. The CDR3 length is 14 residues. The germline V gene has CDR1 LNHDA and CDR2 SQIVND (reference sequence). CDR3 nucleotides: TGTGCCAGTAACGAGACAGGAATTAACTATGGCTACACCTTC. It is translated as CASNETGINYGYTF.

This chain connects TRBV18 to TRBJ2-5; tentatively, D is TRBD2 (7 bases). Between the trimmed V and J ends, which lost 2 bases and 5 bases, there was a span of 18 bases. The CDR3 has 16 amino acids. Germline V CDR1 and CDR2: KGHSH, LQKENI. The CDR3: CASSPFFGGGAETQYF. In nucleotides, the CDR3 is TGTGCCAGCTCACCATTCTTTGGCGGGGGCGCGGAGACCCAGTACTTC.

The rearrangement links TRBV6-1 to TRBJ2-2, with a possible D match to TRBD1 (5 bases). V gave up 1 base and J gave up 6 bases, with 12 bases separating them. The CDR3 spans 15 residues. Germline V gene sequence: CDR1 MNHNS, CDR2 SASEGT. Here the CDR3 reads CASSEEISRAGELFF. CDR3 DNA: TGTGCCAGCAGTGAAGAAATTAGCAGGGCCGGGGAGCTGTTTTTT.

The chain joins TRBV21-1 to TRBJ2-7; the D call in the table, TRBD1, was not verified against the DNA. TRBV21-1 corresponds to a pseudogene. This CDR3 contains 13 residues. The DNA of the CDR3 is TGTGCCAGCGCCCGAGACAGGGCCTACGAGCAGTACTTC. Its protein is CASARDRAYEQYF.

This clone was counted once. The rearrangement uses TRBV13 and TRBJ2-1; 11 positions agree with TRBD2. V lost 5 bases, J lost 8 bases, and 2 bases stayed unmatched. Germline assignment: CDR1 PRHDT and CDR2 FYEKMQ (reference sequence). There are 13 residues in the CDR3. CDR3 in DNA: TGTGCCAGCAGCACTAGCGGGGGTGATGAGCAGTTCTTC. This encodes CASSTSGGDEQFF.

This clone was counted a few times. This sequence joins TRBV30 and TRBJ2-3; D gene unclear. The CDR3 has 15 amino acids. V shed 2 bases and J shed 0 bases, with 12 bases lying between them. The germline gives CDR1 GTSNPN, CDR2 SVGIG (reference sequence). CDR3 protein: CAWSRYGRSTDTQYF. CDR3 DNA: TGTGCCTGGAGTAGATATGGCAGAAGCACAGATACGCAGTATTTT.